The 10 T cell receptor beta chains listed next were all sequenced from one sample in a study of CD4 T cells in relation to SARS-CoV-2 and coronaviruses. No antigen has been assigned to these receptors. TCRdb keeps only in-frame clones here, not all; method: immunoSEQ multiplex PCR. Of some 15,000 clones in the sample, about 80% were seen once. The unexposed donors gave CD4+ T cells in about 2010-2019, prior to COVID-19. The cells were cultured for about ten days before CD4+ T cells were isolated. Material for sequencing was CD4+ T cells from PBMCs, cultured in vitro. All receptors come from a human donor in good health.

The chain combines TRBV27 with TRBJ2-1, with 8 positions matching TRBD2. Trimming cost V 5 bases and J 6 bases; bases outside gene matches: 6. This CDR3 is 14 amino acids long. Germline assignment: CDR1 MNHEY and CDR2 SMNVEV (reference sequence). This chain's CDR3 is CASSPPGLVNEQFF. DNA for the CDR3: TGTGCCAGCAGTCCTCCGGGACTAGTCAATGAGCAGTTCTTC.

Comment on this clone: Relative to the germline gene, one junction end is altered; a read error may explain this. The V gene is TRBV27, the J gene TRBJ2-5; D unclear. This CDR3 contains 15 residues. The germline CDR1 and CDR2 sequences are MNHEY and SMNVEV (reference sequence). The chain's CDR3 is CASSPSRVLREAQYF. The CDR3 coding sequence is TGTGCCAGCAGTCCAAGTCGGGTATTAAGAGAGGCCCAGTACTTC.

This chain links TRBV10-3 with TRBJ2-7; TRBD2 aligns across 9 bases. Germline V gene sequence: CDR1 ENHRY, CDR2 SYGVKD. The V segment lost 3 bases and the J segment 4 bases; nucleotides outside the gene matches: 7. The CDR3 spans 15 residues. The CDR3 loop is CAISDYGGRVYEQYF. CDR3 sequence (DNA): TGTGCCATCAGTGATTACGGCGGGAGGGTATACGAGCAGTACTTC.

V and J are TRBV9 and TRBJ2-7, with D possibly being TRBD1 (6 bases). Germline V gives CDR1 SGDLS, CDR2 YYNGEE. The CDR3 runs 14 residues. With 0 bases removed from V and 2 bases from J, the gap between germline ends came to 9 bases. The CDR3 bases are TGTGCCAGCAGCGTAGCAGGGGCCCCCTACGAGCAGTACTTC. Translating it yields CASSVAGAPYEQYF. Using reference TRBV9 and TRBJ2-7 for the parts outside the CDR3, the full variable domain is DSGVTQTPKHLITATGQRVTLRCSPRSGDLSVYWYQQSLDQGLQFLIQYYNGEERAKGNILERFSAQQFPDLHSELNLSSLELGDSALYFCASSVAGAPYEQYFGPGTRLTVT.

V and J are TRBV7-8 and TRBJ2-2, with D unclear. V lost 6 bases and J lost 0, with 17 bases in between. Germline loops: CDR1 SGHVS, CDR2 FQNEAQ. This CDR3 spans 17 amino acids. This CDR3 is CASSPSLGSTNTGELFF. As DNA, the CDR3 is TGTGCCAGCAGTCCCTCCCTTGGGTCGACGAACACCGGGGAGCTGTTTTTT.

This chain connects TRBV5-4 to TRBJ2-7; TRBD2 aligns across 8 bases. CDR1 and CDR2 (germline): SGHNT, YYREEE (reference sequence). This CDR3 has 15 residues. After removal of 1 base from V and 4 bases from J, the junction contained 7 bases not matched to a gene. The CDR3 sequence: CASSLSSGGAYEQYF. Here the CDR3 DNA reads TGTGCCAGCAGCTTGTCCAGCGGGGGAGCGTACGAGCAGTACTTC.

This clone came up a few times. The chain uses TRBV4-2 and TRBJ2-3; D gene unclear. Trimming shortened V by 4 bases and J by 0 bases, and 11 bases separated the two germline ends. The germline CDR1 and CDR2 sequences are LGHNA and YNFKEQ. The CDR3 sequence is 15 residues long. The DNA of the CDR3 is TGTGCCAGCAGCCCGTCCGGTGACAGCACAGATACGCAGTATTTT. Translation gives CASSPSGDSTDTQYF.

The table lists this clone with a few counts. V usage is TRBV24-1 and J usage is TRBJ2-5, with TRBD1 matching 7 bases. The V gene end was trimmed by 3 bases and the J gene end by 5 bases; junction bases not matched to a gene: 5. CDR3 length: 14 residues. CDR1 and CDR2 from the germline V gene are KGHDR and SFDVKD. The CDR3 here is CATSDMTGSETQYF. The CDR3 region has the DNA TGTGCCACCAGTGATATGACAGGGTCGGAGACCCAGTACTTC.

This clone came up once. The chain employs TRBV5-8 and TRBJ1-5; D gene unclear. The CDR3 spans 13 residues. V lost 4 bases and J 7 bases, leaving 12 bases between the germline ends. Germline V gene sequence: CDR1 SGHTS, CDR2 YDEGEE. In DNA, the CDR3 is TGTGCCAGCAGCCCAGAGCCGGGCCAGCCCCAGCATTTT. The encoded protein is CASSPEPGQPQHF.

This clone was found once. The chain has TRBV19 and TRBJ1-5; 9 bases align to TRBD1. Germline CDR1 LNHDA, CDR2 SQIVND (reference sequence). The CDR3 consists of 16 residues. V was pared by 7 bases and J by 0 bases, with 7 bases of the junction left unmatched. CDR3: CASTGTGSHSNQPQHF. The CDR3 coding sequence is TGTGCCAGTACTGGGACAGGGTCCCATAGCAATCAGCCCCAGCATTTT.